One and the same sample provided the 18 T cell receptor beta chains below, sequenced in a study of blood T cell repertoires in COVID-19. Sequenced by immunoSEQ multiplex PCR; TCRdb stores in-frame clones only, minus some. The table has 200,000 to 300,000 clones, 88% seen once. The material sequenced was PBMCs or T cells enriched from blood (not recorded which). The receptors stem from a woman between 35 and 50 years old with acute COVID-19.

Written as DNA, the CDR3 is TGTGCCAACCACTGGGGGGTTCCACCCTACGAGCAGTACTTC. It translates to CANHWGVPPYEQYF. This chain links TRBV27 with TRBJ2-7; weak D call: TRBD2 (6 bases). Germline CDR1 is MNHEY and CDR2 is SMNVEV (reference sequence). The germline V and J ends were trimmed by 10 bases and 2 bases, with 18 bases remaining between them. This CDR3 has 14 residues.

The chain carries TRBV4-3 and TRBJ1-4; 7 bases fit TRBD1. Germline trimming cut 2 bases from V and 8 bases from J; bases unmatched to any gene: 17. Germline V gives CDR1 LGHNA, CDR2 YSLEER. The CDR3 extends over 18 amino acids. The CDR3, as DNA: TGCGCCAGCAGCCAATCTCAACTTCGACAGGGAATGGTGGAAAAACTGTTTTTT. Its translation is CASSQSQLRQGMVEKLFF.

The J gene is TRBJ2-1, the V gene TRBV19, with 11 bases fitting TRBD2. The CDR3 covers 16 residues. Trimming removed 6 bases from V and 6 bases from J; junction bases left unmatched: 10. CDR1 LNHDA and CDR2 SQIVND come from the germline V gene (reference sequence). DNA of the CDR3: TGTGCCAGTAGACCCTTGACTAGCGGGACGGGCAATGAGCAGTTCTTC. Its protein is CASRPLTSGTGNEQFF.

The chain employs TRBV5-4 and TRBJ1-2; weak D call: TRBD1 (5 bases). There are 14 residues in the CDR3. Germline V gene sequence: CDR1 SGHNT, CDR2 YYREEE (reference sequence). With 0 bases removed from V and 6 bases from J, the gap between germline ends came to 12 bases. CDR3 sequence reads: CASSLARAGDGYTF. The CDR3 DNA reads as TGTGCCAGCAGCTTGGCCAGGGCCGGTGATGGCTACACCTTC.

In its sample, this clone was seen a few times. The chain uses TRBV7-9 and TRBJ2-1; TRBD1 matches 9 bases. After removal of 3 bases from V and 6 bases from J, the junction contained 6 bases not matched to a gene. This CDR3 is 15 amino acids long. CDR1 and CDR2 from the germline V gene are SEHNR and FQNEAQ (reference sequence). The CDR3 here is CASSFRTGDVNEQFF. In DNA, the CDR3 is TGTGCCAGCAGCTTCCGGACAGGGGACGTCAATGAGCAGTTCTTC.

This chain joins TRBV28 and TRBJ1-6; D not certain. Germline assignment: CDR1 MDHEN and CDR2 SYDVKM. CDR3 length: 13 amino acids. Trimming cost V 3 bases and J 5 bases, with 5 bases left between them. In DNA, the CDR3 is TGTGCCAGCAGTTTCCTCCATAATTCACCCCTCCACTTT. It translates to CASSFLHNSPLHF.

The CDR3 protein is CASSLGQGQSGVDTIYF. CDR3 nucleotide sequence: TGTGCCAGCAGTTTAGGTCAGGGGCAGTCCGGGGTAGACACCATATATTTT. The chain combines TRBV28 with TRBJ1-3, with D possibly TRBD1 on 6 matching bases. The V end was cut by 2 bases, the J end by 8 bases, with 22 bases between. The V gene's germline CDR1 is MDHEN and CDR2 SYDVKM. The CDR3 consists of 17 residues.

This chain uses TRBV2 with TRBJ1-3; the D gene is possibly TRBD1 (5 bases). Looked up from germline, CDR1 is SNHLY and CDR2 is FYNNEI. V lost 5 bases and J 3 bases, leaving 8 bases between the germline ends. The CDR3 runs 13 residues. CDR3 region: CASSQGFGNTIYF. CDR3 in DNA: TGTGCCAGCAGTCAGGGTTTTGGAAACACCATATATTTT.

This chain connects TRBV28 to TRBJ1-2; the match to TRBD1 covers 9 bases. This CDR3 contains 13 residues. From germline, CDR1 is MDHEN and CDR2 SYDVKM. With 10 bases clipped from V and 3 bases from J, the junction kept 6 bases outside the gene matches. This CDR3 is CATQGAGYYGYTF. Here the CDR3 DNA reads TGTGCCACACAGGGGGCTGGATACTATGGCTACACCTTC.

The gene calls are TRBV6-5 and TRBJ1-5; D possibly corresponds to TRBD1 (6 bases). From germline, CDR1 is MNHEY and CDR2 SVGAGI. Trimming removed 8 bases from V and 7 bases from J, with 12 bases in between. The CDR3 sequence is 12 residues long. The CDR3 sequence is CASYTGIQPQHF. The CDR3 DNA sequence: TGTGCCAGCTATACAGGGATACAGCCCCAGCATTTT.

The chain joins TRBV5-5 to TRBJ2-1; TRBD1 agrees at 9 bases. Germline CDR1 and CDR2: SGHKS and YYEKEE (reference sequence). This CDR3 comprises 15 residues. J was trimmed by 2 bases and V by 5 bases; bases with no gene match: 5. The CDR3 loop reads CASRVDRGPYNEQFF. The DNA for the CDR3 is TGTGCCAGCAGAGTGGACAGGGGCCCCTACAATGAGCAGTTCTTC. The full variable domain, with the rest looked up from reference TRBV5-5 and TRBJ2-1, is DAGVTQSPTHLIKTRGQQVTLRCSPISGHKSVSWYQQVLGQGPQFIFQYYEKEERGRGNFPDRFSARQFPNYSSELNVNALLLGDSALYLCASRVDRGPYNEQFFGPGTRLTVL.

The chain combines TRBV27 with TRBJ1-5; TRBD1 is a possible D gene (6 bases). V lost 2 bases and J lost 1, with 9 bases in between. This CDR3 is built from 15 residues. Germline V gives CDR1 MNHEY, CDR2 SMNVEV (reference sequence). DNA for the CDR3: TGTGCCAGCAGTTTAACAGGGAACAGCAATCAGCCCCAGCATTTT. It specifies CASSLTGNSNQPQHF.

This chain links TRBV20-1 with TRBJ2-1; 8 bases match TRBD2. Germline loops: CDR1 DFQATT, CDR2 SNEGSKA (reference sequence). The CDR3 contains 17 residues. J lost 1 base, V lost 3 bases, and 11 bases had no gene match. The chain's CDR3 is CSASFVREGLSYNEQFF. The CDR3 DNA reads TGCAGTGCTAGTTTTGTCCGGGAGGGCCTGTCCTACAATGAGCAGTTCTTC.

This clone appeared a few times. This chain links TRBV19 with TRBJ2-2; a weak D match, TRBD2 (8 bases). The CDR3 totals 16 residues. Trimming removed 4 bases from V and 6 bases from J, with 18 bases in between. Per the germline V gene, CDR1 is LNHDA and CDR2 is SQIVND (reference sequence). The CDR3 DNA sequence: TGTGCCAGTAGTAAGGGGGCTAGCGGGCGTTCCGGGGAGCTGTTTTTT. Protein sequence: CASSKGASGRSGELFF.

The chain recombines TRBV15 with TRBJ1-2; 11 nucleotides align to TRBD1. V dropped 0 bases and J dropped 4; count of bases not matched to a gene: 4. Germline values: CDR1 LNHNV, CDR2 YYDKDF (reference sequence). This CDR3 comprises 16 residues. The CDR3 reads CATSRDTGQGAYGYTF. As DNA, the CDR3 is TGTGCCACCAGCAGAGATACCGGACAGGGGGCCTATGGCTACACCTTC. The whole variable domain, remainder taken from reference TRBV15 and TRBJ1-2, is DAMVIQNPRYQVTQFGKPVTLSCSQTLNHNVMYWYQQKSSQAPKLLFHYYDKDFNNEADTPDNFQSRRPNTSFCFLDIRSPGLGDTAMYLCATSRDTGQGAYGYTFGSGTRLTVV.

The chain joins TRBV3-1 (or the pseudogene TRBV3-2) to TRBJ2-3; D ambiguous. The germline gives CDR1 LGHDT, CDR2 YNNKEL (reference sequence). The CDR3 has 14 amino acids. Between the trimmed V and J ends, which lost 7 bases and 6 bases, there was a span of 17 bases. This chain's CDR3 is CASTRTQYGDTQYF. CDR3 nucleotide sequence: TGTGCCAGCACCCGAACCCAGTACGGGGATACGCAGTATTTT.

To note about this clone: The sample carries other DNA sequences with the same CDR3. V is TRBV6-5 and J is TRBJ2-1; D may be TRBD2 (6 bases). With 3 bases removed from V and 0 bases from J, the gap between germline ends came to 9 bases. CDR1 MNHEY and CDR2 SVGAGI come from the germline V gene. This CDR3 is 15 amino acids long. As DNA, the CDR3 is TGTGCCAGCAGTTATAGCGGAAGCTCCTACAATGAGCAGTTCTTC. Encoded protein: CASSYSGSSYNEQFF.

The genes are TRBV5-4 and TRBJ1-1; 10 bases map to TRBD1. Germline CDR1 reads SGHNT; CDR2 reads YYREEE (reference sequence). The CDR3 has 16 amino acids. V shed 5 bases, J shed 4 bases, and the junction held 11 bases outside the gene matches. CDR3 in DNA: TGTGCCAGCAGGGACCCGGGACAGGGGAGGTTCACTGAAGCTTTCTTT. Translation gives CASRDPGQGRFTEAFF.